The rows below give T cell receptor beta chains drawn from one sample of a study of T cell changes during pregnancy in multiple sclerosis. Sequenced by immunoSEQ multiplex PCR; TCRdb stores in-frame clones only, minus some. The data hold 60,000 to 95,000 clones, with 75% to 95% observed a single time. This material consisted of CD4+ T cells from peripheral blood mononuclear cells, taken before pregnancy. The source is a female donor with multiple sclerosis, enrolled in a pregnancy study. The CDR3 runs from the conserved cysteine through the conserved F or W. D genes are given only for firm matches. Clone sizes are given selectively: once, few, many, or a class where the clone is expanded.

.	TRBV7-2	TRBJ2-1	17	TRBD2	CASSALAGVATYNEQFF	TGTGCCAGCAGCGCACTAGCGGGGGTCGCAACTTACAATGAGCAGTTCTTC
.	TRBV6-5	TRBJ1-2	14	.	CASSHPDSSAGYTF	TGTGCCAGCAGTCACCCGGACAGTTCGGCGGGCTACACCTTC
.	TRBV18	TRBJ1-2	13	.	CASSPAESYGYTF	TGTGCCAGCTCACCGGCGGAGTCCTATGGCTACACCTTC
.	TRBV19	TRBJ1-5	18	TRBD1	CASSRLGQGGLGSQPQHF	TGTGCCAGTAGTAGGTTGGGGCAGGGGGGTTTGGGTAGTCAGCCCCAGCATTTT
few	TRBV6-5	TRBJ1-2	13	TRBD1	CASRKGQGIGYTF	TGTGCCAGCAGAAAGGGACAGGGGATTGGCTACACCTTC
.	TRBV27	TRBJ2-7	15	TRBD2	CASSLIPGLPYEQYF	TGTGCCAGCAGCCTAATACCGGGACTACCGTACGAGCAGTACTTC
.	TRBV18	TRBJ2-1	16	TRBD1	CASSPYRGTGDNEQFF	TGTGCCAGCTCACCCTACCGCGGGACAGGGGACAATGAGCAGTTCTTC
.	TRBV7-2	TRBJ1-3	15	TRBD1	CASSLGTGGRNTIYF	TGTGCCAGCAGCTTAGGGACAGGCGGGCGAAACACCATATATTTT
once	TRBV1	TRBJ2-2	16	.	CTSSHNTSVNTGELFF	TGCACCAGCAGCCATAACACTAGCGTAAACACCGGGGAGCTGTTTTTT
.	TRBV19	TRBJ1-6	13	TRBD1	CASRDRNNSPLHF	TGTGCCAGTAGGGACAGGAATAATTCACCCCTCCACTTT
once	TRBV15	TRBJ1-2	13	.	CATTYDSNYGYTF	TGTGCCACCACCTACGACAGTAACTATGGCTACACCTTC
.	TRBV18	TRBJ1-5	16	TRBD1	CASSPSTGVSNQPQHF	TGTGCCAGCTCCCCCTCGACAGGGGTGAGCAATCAGCCCCAGCATTTT
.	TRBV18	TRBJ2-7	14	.	CASSRSEANYEQYF	TGTGCCAGCTCACGATCTGAGGCTAACTACGAGCAGTACTTC
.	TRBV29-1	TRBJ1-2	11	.	CSVPGNYGYTF	TGCAGCGTACCAGGGAACTATGGCTACACCTTC
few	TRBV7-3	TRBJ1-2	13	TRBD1	CASSFTGDYGYTF	TGTGCCAGCAGCTTCACAGGGGACTATGGCTACACCTTC
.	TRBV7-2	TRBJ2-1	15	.	CASSLAPATSSEQFF	TGTGCCAGCAGCTTAGCCCCCGCGACTAGTTCAGAGCAGTTCTTC
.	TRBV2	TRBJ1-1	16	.	CASRSRAGNRGTEAFF	TGTGCCAGCAGATCGAGAGCGGGAAATCGGGGCACTGAAGCTTTCTTT
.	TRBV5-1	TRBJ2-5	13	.	CASRPGDQETQYF	TGCGCCAGCAGACCGGGAGACCAAGAGACCCAGTACTTC
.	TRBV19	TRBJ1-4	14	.	CASSSAGGRAKLFF	TGTGCCAGTAGTTCGGCGGGGGGCCGGGCAAAACTGTTTTTT
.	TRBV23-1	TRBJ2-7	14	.	CASSGGGPSYEQYF	TGCGCCAGCAGTGGCGGGGGCCCCTCCTACGAGCAGTACTTC
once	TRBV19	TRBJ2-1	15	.	CASSIDGGAGNEQFF	TGTGCCAGTAGTATAGATGGCGGGGCGGGCAATGAGCAGTTCTTC
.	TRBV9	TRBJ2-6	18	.	CASSPRGAGASGANVLTF	TGTGCCAGCAGCCCCCGGGGGGCGGGAGCTTCGGGGGCCAACGTCCTGACTTTC
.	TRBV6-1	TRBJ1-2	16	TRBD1	CASSEGGQPGLYGYTF	TGTGCCAGCAGTGAGGGGGGACAGCCCGGGTTGTATGGCTACACCTTC
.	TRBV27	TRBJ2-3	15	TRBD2	CASSIAGANTDTQYF	TGTGCCAGCAGTATAGCGGGCGCCAACACAGATACGCAGTATTTT
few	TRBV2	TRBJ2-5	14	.	CASSENRDQETQYF	TGTGCCAGCAGTGAAAACAGGGACCAAGAGACCCAGTACTTC
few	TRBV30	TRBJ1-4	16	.	CAWSRGGAATNEKLFF	TGTGCCTGGAGTAGGGGCGGTGCTGCGACTAATGAAAAACTGTTTTTT
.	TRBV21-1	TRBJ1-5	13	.	CASSNYSNQPQHF	TGTGCCAGCAGCAACTATAGCAATCAGCCCCAGCATTTT
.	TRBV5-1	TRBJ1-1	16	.	CASGLGGTRLNTEAFF	TGCGCCAGCGGACTTGGTGGGACTAGACTCAACACTGAAGCTTTCTTT
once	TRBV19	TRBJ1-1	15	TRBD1	CASSISRQGLYEAFF	TGTGCCAGTAGTATCTCCCGACAGGGTCTGTATGAAGCTTTCTTT
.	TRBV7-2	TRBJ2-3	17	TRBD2	CASSSHGLAGGPDTQYF	TGTGCCAGCAGCTCCCATGGACTAGCGGGGGGGCCCGATACGCAGTATTTT
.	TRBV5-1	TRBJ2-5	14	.	CASSLELTAGTQYF	TGCGCCAGCAGCTTGGAGCTGACAGCGGGGACCCAGTACTTC
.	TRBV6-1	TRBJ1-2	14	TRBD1	CASGTGGSFSGYTF	TGTGCCAGCGGTACAGGGGGCAGTTTCTCTGGCTACACCTTC
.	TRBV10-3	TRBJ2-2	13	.	CAISGQLAGELFF	TGTGCCATCAGTGGACAGTTGGCCGGGGAGCTGTTTTTT
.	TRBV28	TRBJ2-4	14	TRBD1	CASSITGQGRTRYF	TGTGCCAGCAGTATAACTGGACAGGGGCGTACTCGGTACTTC
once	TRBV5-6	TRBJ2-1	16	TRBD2	CASSRLAGVQSNEQFF	TGTGCCAGCAGCCGACTAGCGGGCGTACAAAGCAATGAGCAGTTCTTC
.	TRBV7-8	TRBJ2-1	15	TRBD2	CASSQGLAGENEQFF	TGTGCCAGCAGCCAAGGACTAGCGGGAGAGAATGAGCAGTTCTTC